The 5 T cell receptor beta chains presented below share a single source sample, sequenced in a study of OX40 agonist ivuxolimab in advanced cancers. Sequencing was performed with immunoSEQ multiplex PCR; in TCRdb, only in-frame clones are kept and a portion is missing. The repertoire has about 100,000 clones, around 89% of them found once; the top ten carry about 0.15%. The sequenced sample was CD4+ or CD8+ T cells sorted from blood, obtained in a trial of the OX40 agonist ivuxolimab. Every receptor here comes from an adult with an advanced solid tumor such as melanoma, head and neck, liver or kidney cancer.

V usage is TRBV9 and J usage is TRBJ1-2; D is unresolved. Germline V gives CDR1 SGDLS, CDR2 YYNGEE. The V and J ends lost 2 bases and 7 bases respectively, with 18 bases between them. The CDR3 covers 15 residues. In nucleotides, the CDR3 is TGTGCCAGCAGCGTCTCCCAGATTCCCACGGGTGGCTACACCTTC. It encodes CASSVSQIPTGGYTF.

This clone came up once. The chain combines TRBV28 with TRBJ2-1, with D perhaps matching TRBD2 (6 bases). V dropped 2 bases and J dropped 6 bases, with 17 bases sitting between them. Germline values: CDR1 MDHEN, CDR2 SYDVKM. The CDR3 sequence is 16 residues long. The CDR3 bases are TGTGCCAGCAGTTTAATGGTCGGCGGGACGGGCAATGAGCAGTTCTTC. It is translated as CASSLMVGGTGNEQFF.

The count of this clone is one. The chain has TRBV28 and TRBJ1-1; a possible D gene is TRBD1 (5 bases). CDR1 MDHEN and CDR2 SYDVKM come from the germline V gene. V was clipped by 1 base and J by 5 bases, with 17 bases between them. This CDR3 has 16 amino acids. CDR3 coding DNA: TGTGCCAGCAGTTTATTCATGGGGACGGCCGGAACTGAAGCTTTCTTT. Translation gives CASSLFMGTAGTEAFF.

The V gene is TRBV5-1, the J gene TRBJ1-2; weak D call: TRBD1 (6 bases). The germline gives CDR1 SGHRS, CDR2 YFSETQ. V was trimmed by 4 bases and J by 8 bases, leaving 21 bases between them. This CDR3 has 15 residues. As DNA, the CDR3 is TGCGCCAGCAGCCCGGGACACACCAGTGGGAAGGGCTACACCTTC. Amino acid sequence: CASSPGHTSGKGYTF.

V gene TRBV14 combines with J gene TRBJ1-3; D possibly corresponds to TRBD1 (5 bases). The V and J ends lost 1 base and 4 bases respectively, with 8 bases between them. This CDR3 comprises 14 residues. From germline, CDR1 is SGHDN and CDR2 FVKESK. CDR3 residues: CASSQAGTGNTIYF. The DNA of the CDR3 is TGTGCCAGCAGCCAAGCGGGGACGGGAAACACCATATATTTT.